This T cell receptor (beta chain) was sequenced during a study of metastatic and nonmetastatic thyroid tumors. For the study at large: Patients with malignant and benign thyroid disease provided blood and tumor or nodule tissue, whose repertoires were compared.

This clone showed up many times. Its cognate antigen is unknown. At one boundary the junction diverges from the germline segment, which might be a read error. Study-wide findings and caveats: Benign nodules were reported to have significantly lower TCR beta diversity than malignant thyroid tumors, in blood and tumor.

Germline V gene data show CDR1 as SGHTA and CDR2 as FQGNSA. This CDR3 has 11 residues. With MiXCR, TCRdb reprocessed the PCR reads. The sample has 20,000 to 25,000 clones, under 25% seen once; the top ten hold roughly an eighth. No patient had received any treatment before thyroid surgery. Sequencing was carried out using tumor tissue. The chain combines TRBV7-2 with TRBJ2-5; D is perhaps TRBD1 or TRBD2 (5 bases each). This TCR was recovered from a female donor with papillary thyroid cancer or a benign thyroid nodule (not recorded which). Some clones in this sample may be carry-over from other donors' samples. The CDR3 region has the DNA TGTGCCAGCAGCTTAGGAGGGGTTTGGTTCTTC. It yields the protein CASSLGGVWFF.